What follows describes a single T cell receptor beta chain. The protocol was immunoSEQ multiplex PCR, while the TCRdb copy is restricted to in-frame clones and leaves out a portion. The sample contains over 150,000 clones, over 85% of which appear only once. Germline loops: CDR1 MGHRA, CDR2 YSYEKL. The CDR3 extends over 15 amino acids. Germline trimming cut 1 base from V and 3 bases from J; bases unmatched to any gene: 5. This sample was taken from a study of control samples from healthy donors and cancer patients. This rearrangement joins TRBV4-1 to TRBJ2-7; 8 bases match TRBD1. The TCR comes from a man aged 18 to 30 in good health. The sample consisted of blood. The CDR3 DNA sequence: TGCGCCAGCAGCCAAGTAGCCGGGACAGGCTACGAGCAGTACTTC. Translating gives CASSQVAGTGYEQYF.